This is a list of T cell receptor beta chains from one sample in a study of blood T cell repertoires in COVID-19. Sequenced by immunoSEQ multiplex PCR; TCRdb stores in-frame clones only, minus some. This table has over 100,000 clones, approximately 78% appearing once. The sequencing input was peripheral blood. The receptors were gathered from a man in his 70s with acute or convalescent COVID-19. Each CDR3 is given with its conserved first and last residue. A D gene is named only where the DNA matches it firmly.

v_call	j_call	d_call	cdr3_aa	cdr3_nt
TRBV30	TRBJ1-2	.	CAWSHRVGYTF	TGTGCCTGGAGTCACAGGGTCGGCTACACCTTC
TRBV9	TRBJ2-5	.	CASSVSGQETQYF	TGTGCCAGCAGCGTAAGCGGGCAAGAGACCCAGTACTTC
TRBV12-5	TRBJ2-1	.	CASGSRTGVSYNEQFF	TGTGCTAGTGGCTCCAGAACGGGAGTGTCCTACAATGAGCAGTTCTTC
TRBV7-6	TRBJ2-5	.	CASSLTRARNQETQYF	TGTGCCAGCAGCTTAACTAGGGCCCGTAACCAAGAGACCCAGTACTTC
TRBV6-5	TRBJ1-1	.	CASSYRVTANTEAFF	TGTGCCAGCAGTTACCGCGTAACAGCTAACACTGAAGCTTTCTTT
TRBV23-1	TRBJ2-3	TRBD2	CASTVLADTDTQYF	TGCGCCAGCACCGTACTAGCGGACACAGATACGCAGTATTTT
TRBV12-3/TRBV12-4	TRBJ2-5	.	CASSFMETQYF	TGTGCCAGCAGTTTTATGGAGACCCAGTACTTC
TRBV28	TRBJ2-2	.	CASKAGAATGELFF	TGTGCCAGCAAGGCGGGGGCCGCCACCGGGGAGCTGTTTTTT
TRBV30	TRBJ2-3	TRBD2	CAWSFFSGDTQYF	TGTGCCTGGAGCTTTTTTAGCGGGGATACGCAGTATTTT
TRBV18	TRBJ1-1	.	CASSLIAGALFTEAFF	TGTGCCAGCTCATTGATTGCAGGGGCGCTTTTTACTGAAGCTTTCTTT
TRBV5-1	TRBJ2-1	TRBD2	CASSVPKASGGEFRYNEQFF	TGCGCCAGCAGCGTGCCCAAGGCTAGCGGGGGGGAGTTTCGCTACAATGAGCAGTTCTTC
TRBV23-1	TRBJ1-4	.	CASSPGRGEKLFF	TGCGCCAGCAGCCCCGGGAGGGGGGAAAAACTGTTTTTT
TRBV28	TRBJ2-3	.	CASLDGGTDTQYF	TGTGCCAGCCTAGACGGGGGCACAGATACGCAGTATTTT
TRBV5-8	TRBJ2-1	TRBD1	CASSLAGTGPYNEQFF	TGTGCCAGCAGCCTGGCTGGGACAGGGCCATACAATGAGCAGTTCTTC
TRBV5-4	TRBJ2-7	TRBD2	CASSLAGGAKSYEQYF	TGTGCCAGCAGCTTGGCCGGGGGGGCGAAGTCCTACGAGCAGTACTTC
TRBV6-5	TRBJ1-4	.	CASRRQEREKLFF	TGTGCCAGCCGGAGACAGGAGCGTGAAAAACTGTTTTTT
TRBV6-4	TRBJ2-1	.	CASSVQQGVNEQFF	TGTGCCAGCAGTGTCCAACAGGGAGTCAATGAGCAGTTCTTC